These 10 T cell receptor beta chains were all obtained from the same sample, sequenced in a study of cytomegalovirus exposure and HLA in healthy donors. With 60 Vbeta and 13 Jbeta primers, the PCR was carried out. Clones were read by immunoSEQ multiplex PCR, and TCRdb kept only the in-frame ones, dropping some. The sample shows some 55,000 clones, and roughly 7% sits with its ten largest clones. Sequencing was carried out using PBMCs. Source of these receptors: a woman between 35 and 50 years old in good health and CMV-seronegative.

This chain joins TRBV27 and TRBJ1-5; 8 bases line up with TRBD1. The V gene's germline CDR1 is MNHEY and CDR2 SMNVEV (reference sequence). Germline trimming cut 5 bases from V and 5 bases from J; bases unmatched to any gene: 2. The CDR3 is 13 amino acids. CDR3 sequence: CASSMDRDQPQHF. The DNA of the CDR3 is TGTGCCAGCAGTATGGACAGGGATCAGCCCCAGCATTTT.

V and J are TRBV5-8 and TRBJ1-2, with a weak D call TRBD1 (6 bases). This CDR3 spans 14 amino acids. Per the germline V gene, CDR1 is SGHTS and CDR2 is YDEGEE. V was clipped by 2 bases and J by 8 bases, with 16 bases between them. CDR3 coding DNA: TGTGCCAGCAGCTTAGTGAACAGGGAAGACGGCTACACCTTC. Amino acid sequence: CASSLVNREDGYTF.

The chain carries TRBV7-9 and TRBJ1-2; the match to TRBD1 covers 11 bases. V was pared by 3 bases and J by 11 bases, with 5 bases of the junction left unmatched. Germline V gene sequence: CDR1 SEHNR, CDR2 FQNEAQ (reference sequence). This CDR3 spans 13 amino acids. CDR3: CASSFNRDRGYTF. The CDR3 DNA reads as TGTGCCAGCAGCTTTAACCGGGACAGGGGGTACACCTTC.

V and J are TRBV14 and TRBJ1-1; no clear D gene. Germline lookup yields CDR1 SGHDN and CDR2 FVKESK. Trimming shortened V by 0 bases and J by 0 bases, and 17 bases separated the two germline ends. The CDR3 totals 18 residues. The CDR3 DNA follows: TGTGCCAGCAGCCAAGACGTTGTCGCGGTCCGAATGAACACTGAAGCTTTCTTT. It specifies CASSQDVVAVRMNTEAFF.

J is TRBJ1-2 and V is TRBV28, with 10 bases fitting TRBD1. Trimming took 6 bases from V and 7 from J; bases not matched to a gene: 8. CDR3 length: 14 amino acids. The germline CDR1 and CDR2 sequences are MDHEN and SYDVKM. The CDR3 spells CASSLAGTGVGYTF. CDR3 nucleotide sequence: TGTGCCAGCAGCTTAGCAGGGACAGGGGTTGGCTACACCTTC.

The rearrangement uses TRBV5-1 and TRBJ2-7; the match to TRBD1 covers 8 bases. The germline V gene has CDR1 SGHRS and CDR2 YFSETQ. The CDR3 is 14 amino acids. Trimming at V came to 4 bases and at J to 5 bases, leaving 8 bases not matched to a gene. CDR3 region: CASSLGTGDHEQYF. CDR3 in DNA: TGCGCCAGCAGCCTCGGGACAGGCGACCACGAGCAGTACTTC.

This chain uses TRBV5-1 with TRBJ2-1; the match to TRBD2 covers 13 bases. Losses at the gene ends were 4 bases for V and 4 bases for J; bases not matched to a gene: 5. Germline-derived CDR1 and CDR2 are SGHRS and YFSETQ. The CDR3 is made up of 16 amino acids. In DNA form, the CDR3 reads TGCGCCAGCAGCCCCTGGACTAGCGGGGGATACAATGAGCAGTTCTTC. It specifies CASSPWTSGGYNEQFF.

The chain recombines TRBV5-1 with TRBJ2-7, with 7 bases matching TRBD1. There are 14 residues in the CDR3. V lost 0 bases, J lost 7 bases, and 7 bases stayed unmatched. CDR1 and CDR2 (germline): SGHRS, YFSETQ. This CDR3 is CASSLEGAIWEQYF. CDR3 bases: TGCGCCAGCAGCTTGGAGGGGGCTATTTGGGAGCAGTACTTC.

The chain employs TRBV9 and TRBJ2-3, with 8 bases identical to TRBD1. The CDR3 extends over 15 amino acids. V was clipped by 3 bases and J by 1 base; unmatched bases: 4. Germline CDR1 reads SGDLS; CDR2 reads YYNGEE. The CDR3: CASSGLGQGTDTQYF. As DNA, the CDR3 is TGTGCCAGCAGCGGTTTGGGACAGGGCACAGATACGCAGTATTTT.

The chain combines TRBV18 with TRBJ2-3; maybe TRBD1 (6 bases). Trimming stripped 2 bases from V and 1 base from J, with 16 bases between. This CDR3 contains 17 residues. CDR1 is KGHSH, CDR2 LQKENI, per germline. DNA of the CDR3: TGTGCCAGCTCACCATTGGGGACAAGCTTTGGCACAGATACGCAGTATTTT. This codes for CASSPLGTSFGTDTQYF.